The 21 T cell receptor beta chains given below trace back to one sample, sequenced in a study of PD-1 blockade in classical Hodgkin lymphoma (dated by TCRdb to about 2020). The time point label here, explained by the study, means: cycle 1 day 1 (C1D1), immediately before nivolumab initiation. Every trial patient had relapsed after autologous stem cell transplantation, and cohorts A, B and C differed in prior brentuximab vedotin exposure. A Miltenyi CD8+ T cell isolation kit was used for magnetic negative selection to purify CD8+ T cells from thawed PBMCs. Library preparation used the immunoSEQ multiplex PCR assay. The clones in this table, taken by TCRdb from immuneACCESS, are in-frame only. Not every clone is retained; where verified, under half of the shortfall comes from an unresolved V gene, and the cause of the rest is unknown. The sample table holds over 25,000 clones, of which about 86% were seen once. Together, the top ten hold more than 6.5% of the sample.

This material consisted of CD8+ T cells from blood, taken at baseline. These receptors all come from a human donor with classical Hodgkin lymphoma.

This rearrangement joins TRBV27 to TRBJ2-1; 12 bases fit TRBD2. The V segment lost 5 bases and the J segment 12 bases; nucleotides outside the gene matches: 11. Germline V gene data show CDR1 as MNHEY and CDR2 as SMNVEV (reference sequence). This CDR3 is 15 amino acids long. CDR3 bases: TGTGCCAGCAGTCTAGGGCTAGCGGGAGGGCCGGGGCAGTTCTTC. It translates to CASSLGLAGGPGQFF.

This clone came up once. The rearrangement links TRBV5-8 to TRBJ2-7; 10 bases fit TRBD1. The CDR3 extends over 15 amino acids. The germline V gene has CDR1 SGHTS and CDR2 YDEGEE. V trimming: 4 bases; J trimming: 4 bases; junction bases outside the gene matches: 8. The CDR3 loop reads CASSPRQGAFYEQYF. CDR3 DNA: TGTGCCAGCAGCCCTCGACAGGGGGCATTTTACGAGCAGTACTTC.

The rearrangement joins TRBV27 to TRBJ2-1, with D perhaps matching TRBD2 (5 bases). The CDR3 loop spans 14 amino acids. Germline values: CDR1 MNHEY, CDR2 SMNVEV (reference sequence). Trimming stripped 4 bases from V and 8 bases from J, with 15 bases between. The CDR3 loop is CASSWFRDGHEQFF. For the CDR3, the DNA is TGTGCCAGCAGTTGGTTCCGGGATGGCCATGAGCAGTTCTTC.

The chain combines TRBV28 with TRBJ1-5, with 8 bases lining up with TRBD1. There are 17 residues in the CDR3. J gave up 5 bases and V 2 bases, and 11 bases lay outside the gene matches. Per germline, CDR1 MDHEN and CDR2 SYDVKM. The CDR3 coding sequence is TGTGCCAGCAGTTTAGGGGGCAGGGGGCCAATCCATCAGCCCCAGCATTTT. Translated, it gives CASSLGGRGPIHQPQHF.

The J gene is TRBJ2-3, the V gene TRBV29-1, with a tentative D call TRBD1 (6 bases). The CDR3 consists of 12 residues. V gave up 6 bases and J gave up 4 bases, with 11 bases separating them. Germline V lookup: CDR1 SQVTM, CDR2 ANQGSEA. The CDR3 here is CSVFTGPDTQYF. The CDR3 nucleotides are TGCAGCGTCTTTACAGGGCCAGATACGCAGTATTTT.

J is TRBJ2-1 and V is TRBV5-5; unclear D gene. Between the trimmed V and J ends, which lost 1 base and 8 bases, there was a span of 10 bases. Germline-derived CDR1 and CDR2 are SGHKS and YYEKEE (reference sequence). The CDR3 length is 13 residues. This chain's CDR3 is CASSLWKLDEQFF. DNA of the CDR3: TGTGCCAGCAGCTTGTGGAAGTTAGATGAGCAGTTCTTC.

CDR3 nucleotides: TGTGCCAGCAGTTTATCGGTAGATGGGAACGAGCAGTACTTC. Its protein is CASSLSVDGNEQYF. The rearrangement joins TRBV27 to TRBJ2-7; D unresolved. Deletions cut 0 bases from V and 5 bases from J, with 11 bases between. Germline V CDR1 and CDR2: MNHEY, SMNVEV (reference sequence). CDR3 length: 14 amino acids.

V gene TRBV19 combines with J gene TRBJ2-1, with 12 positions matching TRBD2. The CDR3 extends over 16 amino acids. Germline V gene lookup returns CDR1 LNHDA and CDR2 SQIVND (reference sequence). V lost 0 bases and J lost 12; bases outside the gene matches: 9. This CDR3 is CASSIDLTSGRSGQFF. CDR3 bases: TGTGCCAGTAGTATAGATCTCACTAGCGGGAGGTCCGGGCAGTTCTTC.

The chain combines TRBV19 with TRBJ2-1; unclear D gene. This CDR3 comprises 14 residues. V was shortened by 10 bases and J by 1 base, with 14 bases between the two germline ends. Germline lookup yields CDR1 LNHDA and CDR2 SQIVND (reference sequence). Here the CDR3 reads CATTQDVSYNEQFF. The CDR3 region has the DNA TGTGCCACAACCCAGGACGTATCCTACAATGAGCAGTTCTTC.

CDR3 in amino acids: CASSPIAGGPVGELFF. The DNA for the CDR3 is TGTGCCAGCAGCCCCATAGCGGGAGGGCCCGTCGGGGAGCTGTTTTTT. V and J are TRBV7-3 and TRBJ2-2, with TRBD2 matching over 11 bases. CDR1 is SGHTA, CDR2 FQGTGA, per germline. The CDR3 runs 16 residues. J gave up 7 bases and V 5 bases, and 9 bases lay outside the gene matches.

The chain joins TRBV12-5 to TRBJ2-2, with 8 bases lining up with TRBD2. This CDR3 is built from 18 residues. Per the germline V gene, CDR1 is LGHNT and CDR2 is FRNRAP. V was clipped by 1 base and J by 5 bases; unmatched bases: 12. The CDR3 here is CASGLARTSWSETGELFF. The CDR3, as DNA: TGTGCTAGTGGTTTGGCGAGGACTAGCTGGAGCGAGACCGGGGAGCTGTTTTTT.

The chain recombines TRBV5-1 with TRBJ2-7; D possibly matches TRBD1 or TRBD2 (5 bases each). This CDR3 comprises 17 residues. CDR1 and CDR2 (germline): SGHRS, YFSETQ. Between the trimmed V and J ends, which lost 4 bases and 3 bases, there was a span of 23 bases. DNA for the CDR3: TGCGCCAGCAGCGAGGGGCCAGTGTCACAGTGGAACTACGAGCAGTACTTC. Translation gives CASSEGPVSQWNYEQYF.

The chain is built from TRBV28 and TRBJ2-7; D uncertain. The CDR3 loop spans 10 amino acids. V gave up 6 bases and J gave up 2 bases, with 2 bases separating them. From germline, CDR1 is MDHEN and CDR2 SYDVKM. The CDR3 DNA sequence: TGTGCCAGCAGCGCCTACGAGCAGTACTTC. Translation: CASSAYEQYF.

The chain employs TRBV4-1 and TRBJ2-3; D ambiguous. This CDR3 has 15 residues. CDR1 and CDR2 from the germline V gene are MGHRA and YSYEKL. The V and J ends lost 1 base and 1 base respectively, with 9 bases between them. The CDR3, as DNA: TGCGCCAGCAGCCAAGTCTCCTCTGGCACAGATACGCAGTATTTT. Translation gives CASSQVSSGTDTQYF.

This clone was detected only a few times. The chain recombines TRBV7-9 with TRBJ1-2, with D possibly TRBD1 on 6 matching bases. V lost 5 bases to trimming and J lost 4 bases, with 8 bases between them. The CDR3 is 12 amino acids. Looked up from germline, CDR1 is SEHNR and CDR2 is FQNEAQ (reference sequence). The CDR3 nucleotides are TGTGCCAGCAGCAAGGACAGCTATGGCTACACCTTC. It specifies CASSKDSYGYTF.

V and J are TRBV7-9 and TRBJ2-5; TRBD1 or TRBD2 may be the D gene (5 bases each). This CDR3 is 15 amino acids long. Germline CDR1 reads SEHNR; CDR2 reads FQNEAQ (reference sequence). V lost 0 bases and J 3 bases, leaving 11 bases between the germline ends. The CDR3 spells CASSLAPVGEETQYF. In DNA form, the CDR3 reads TGTGCCAGCAGCTTAGCTCCTGTGGGGGAAGAGACCCAGTACTTC.

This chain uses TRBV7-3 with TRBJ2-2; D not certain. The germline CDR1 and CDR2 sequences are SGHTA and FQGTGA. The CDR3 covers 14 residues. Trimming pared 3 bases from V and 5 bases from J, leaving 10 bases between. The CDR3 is CASSFLEQTGELFF. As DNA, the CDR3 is TGTGCCAGCAGCTTTTTAGAACAAACCGGGGAGCTGTTTTTT. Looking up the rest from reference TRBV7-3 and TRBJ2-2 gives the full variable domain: GAGVSQTPSNKVTEKGKYVELRCDPISGHTALYWYRQSLGQGPEFLIYFQGTGAADDSGLPNDRFFAVRPEGSVSTLKIQRTERGDSAVYLCASSFLEQTGELFFGEGSRLTVL.

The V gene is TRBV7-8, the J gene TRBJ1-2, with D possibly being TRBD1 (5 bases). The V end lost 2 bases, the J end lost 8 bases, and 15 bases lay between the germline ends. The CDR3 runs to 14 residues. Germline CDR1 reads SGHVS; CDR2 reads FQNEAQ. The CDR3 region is CASSLSGDRRGYTF. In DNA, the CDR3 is TGTGCCAGCAGCTTATCGGGGGACCGGAGGGGCTACACCTTC.

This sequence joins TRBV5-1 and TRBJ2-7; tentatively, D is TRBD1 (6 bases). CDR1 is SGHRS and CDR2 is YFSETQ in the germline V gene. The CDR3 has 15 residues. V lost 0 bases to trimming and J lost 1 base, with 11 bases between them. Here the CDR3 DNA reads TGCGCCAGCAGCTTGGCCGGAACAGGGTCCTACGAGCAGTACTTC. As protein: CASSLAGTGSYEQYF.

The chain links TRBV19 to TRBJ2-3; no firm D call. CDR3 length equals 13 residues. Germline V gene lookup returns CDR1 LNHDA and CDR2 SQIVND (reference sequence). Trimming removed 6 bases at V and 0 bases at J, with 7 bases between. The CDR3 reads CASSVLSTDTQYF. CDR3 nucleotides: TGTGCCAGTAGCGTTCTCAGCACAGATACGCAGTATTTT.

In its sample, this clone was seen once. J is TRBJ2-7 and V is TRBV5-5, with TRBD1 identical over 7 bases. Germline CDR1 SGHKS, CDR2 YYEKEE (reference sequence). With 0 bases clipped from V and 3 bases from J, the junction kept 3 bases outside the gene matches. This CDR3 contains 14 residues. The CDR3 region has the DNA TGTGCCAGCAGCTTGGACAGGGGACGCTACGAGCAGTACTTC. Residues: CASSLDRGRYEQYF.